Below are 20 T cell receptor beta chains sequenced from a single sample in a study of cytomegalovirus exposure and HLA in healthy donors. Primers for the PCR totalled 60 Vbeta and 13 Jbeta. Libraries were prepared by immunoSEQ multiplex PCR; TCRdb keeps only in-frame clonotypes and omits some of them. The table counts roughly 53,000 clones; approximately 2.1% lies in the top ten. The specimen was PBMCs. Receptors originate from a female donor in good health and CMV-seronegative.

The chain uses TRBV5-1 and TRBJ2-7; 7 bases line up with TRBD1. Germline CDR1 SGHRS, CDR2 YFSETQ. V dropped 3 bases and J dropped 6; count of bases not matched to a gene: 9. The length of the CDR3 is 14 residues. The CDR3 here is CASSSRDSSGEQYF. The CDR3 DNA reads TGCGCCAGCAGCTCCCGGGACAGTTCGGGCGAGCAGTACTTC. Based on the CDR3 plus reference TRBV5-1 and TRBJ2-7, the full variable domain is KAGVTQTPRYLIKTRGQQVTLSCSPISGHRSVSWYQQTPGQGLQFLFEYFSETQRNKGNFPGRFSGRQFSNSRSEMNVSTLELGDSALYLCASSSRDSSGEQYFGPGTRLTVT.

The J gene is TRBJ1-2, the V gene TRBV6-5, with D tentatively TRBD1 (6 bases). There are 14 residues in the CDR3. Germline assignment: CDR1 MNHEY and CDR2 SVGAGI. The V and J ends lost 6 bases and 3 bases respectively, with 14 bases between them. The CDR3 reads CASSRFGQHYGYTF. The CDR3 DNA sequence: TGTGCCAGCAGCAGGTTTGGACAGCACTATGGCTACACCTTC.

The gene calls are TRBV6-1 and TRBJ2-1; D ambiguous. This CDR3 has 14 residues. CDR1 MNHNS and CDR2 SASEGT come from the germline V gene. Trimming cost V 6 bases and J 1 base, with 10 bases left between them. CDR3 sequence: CASSARSSYNEQFF. The CDR3 bases are TGTGCCAGCAGCGCTAGGTCTTCCTACAATGAGCAGTTCTTC.

The chain couples TRBV15 to TRBJ2-6; 7 nucleotides align to TRBD1. V trimming: 1 base; J trimming: 0 bases; junction bases outside the gene matches: 9. This CDR3 contains 19 residues. The germline V gene encodes CDR1 LNHNV and CDR2 YYDKDF (reference sequence). CDR3 in amino acids: CATSRGQGVPSSGANVLTF. The CDR3 bases are TGTGCCACCAGCAGAGGACAGGGCGTCCCCAGCTCTGGGGCCAACGTCCTGACTTTC. The variable domain in full, completed from reference TRBV15 and TRBJ2-6, reads DAMVIQNPRYQVTQFGKPVTLSCSQTLNHNVMYWYQQKSSQAPKLLFHYYDKDFNNEADTPDNFQSRRPNTSFCFLDIRSPGLGDTAMYLCATSRGQGVPSSGANVLTFGAGSRLTVL.

This chain uses TRBV10-3 with TRBJ2-2, with 7 bases identical to TRBD2. The CDR3 is made up of 15 amino acids. CDR1 is ENHRY, CDR2 SYGVKD, per germline. J was trimmed by 4 bases and V by 6 bases; bases with no gene match: 8. CDR3 sequence reads: CAISQGGTLTGELFF. Written as DNA, the CDR3 is TGTGCCATCAGCCAGGGAGGGACTCTCACCGGGGAGCTGTTTTTT.

The CDR3 nucleotides are TGTGCCAGCAGCCCCGTACAGGGGGCTGGAAACACCATATATTTT. Residues: CASSPVQGAGNTIYF. The chain carries TRBV6-5 and TRBJ1-3, with 8 bases that match TRBD1. Germline lookup yields CDR1 MNHEY and CDR2 SVGAGI. The CDR3 is 15 amino acids. V lost 6 bases and J lost 2; bases outside the gene matches: 6.

The rearrangement links TRBV18 to TRBJ1-1; TRBD1 might be the D (6 bases). V was shortened by 3 bases and J by 3 bases, with 11 bases between the two germline ends. CDR3 size: 14 residues. Germline V gene data show CDR1 as KGHSH and CDR2 as LQKENI. The CDR3 protein is CASSPSTGYTEAFF. For the CDR3, the DNA is TGTGCCAGCTCACCCTCCACAGGGTACACTGAAGCTTTCTTT.

The V gene is TRBV5-1, the J gene TRBJ2-5; D is uncertain. Germline V CDR1 and CDR2: SGHRS, YFSETQ. V was shortened by 0 bases and J by 5 bases, with 2 bases between the two germline ends. The CDR3 sequence is 11 residues long. This chain's CDR3 is CASSLAETQYF. CDR3 coding DNA: TGCGCCAGCAGCTTGGCGGAGACCCAGTACTTC.

CDR3 nucleotides: TGTGCCAGCAGCCGGGACAGTTACACCGGGGAGCTGTTTTTT. Translating it yields CASSRDSYTGELFF. The chain is built from TRBV9 and TRBJ2-2; 7 bases match TRBD1. The CDR3 is made up of 14 amino acids. V lost 4 bases and J lost 3; bases outside the gene matches: 3. Per germline, CDR1 SGDLS and CDR2 YYNGEE.

V is TRBV5-1 and J is TRBJ2-7, with 9 bases aligning to TRBD2. The germline gives CDR1 SGHRS, CDR2 YFSETQ. The CDR3 loop spans 17 amino acids. V lost 4 bases, J lost 3 bases, and 14 bases stayed unmatched. The CDR3: CASSPSLAGRGDYEQYF. CDR3 bases: TGCGCCAGCAGCCCGAGCCTAGCGGGGAGGGGGGACTACGAGCAGTACTTC. Combining the CDR3 with reference TRBV5-1 and TRBJ2-7 gives the whole variable domain KAGVTQTPRYLIKTRGQQVTLSCSPISGHRSVSWYQQTPGQGLQFLFEYFSETQRNKGNFPGRFSGRQFSNSRSEMNVSTLELGDSALYLCASSPSLAGRGDYEQYFGPGTRLTVT.

This rearrangement joins TRBV18 to TRBJ1-6; weak D call: TRBD1 (6 bases). Per the germline V gene, CDR1 is KGHSH and CDR2 is LQKENI. The CDR3 loop spans 18 amino acids. V was cut by 2 bases and J by 5 bases, with 19 bases left in between. The CDR3 DNA reads TGTGCCAGCTCACCATCCATACAGACAGGCGCTAATAATTCACCCCTCCACTTT. It specifies CASSPSIQTGANNSPLHF.

This chain joins TRBV5-1 and TRBJ1-1; TRBD1 aligns across 8 bases. The J segment lost 1 base and the V segment lost 0 bases, leaving 2 bases of the junction unmatched. In germline, CDR1 is SGHRS, CDR2 YFSETQ. There are 15 residues in the CDR3. Here the CDR3 reads CASSLVGTGNTEAFF. The CDR3 coding sequence is TGCGCCAGCAGCTTGGTTGGGACAGGGAACACTGAAGCTTTCTTT.

This chain joins TRBV7-9 and TRBJ1-1; no clear D gene. CDR3 size: 13 residues. Germline V CDR1 and CDR2: SEHNR, FQNEAQ (reference sequence). V lost 3 bases and J lost 3, with 8 bases in between. Here the CDR3 reads CASSFIPDTEAFF. The CDR3 bases are TGTGCCAGCAGCTTTATCCCGGACACTGAAGCTTTCTTT.

This chain connects TRBV11-3 to TRBJ2-7; D not resolved. The CDR3 runs to 15 residues. The germline gives CDR1 SGHNT, CDR2 YENEEA. Trimming pared 0 bases from V and 1 base from J, leaving 10 bases between. The CDR3 coding sequence is TGTGCCAGCAGCTTAGAGGGCAAGCCTTCCTACGAGCAGTACTTC. Translation: CASSLEGKPSYEQYF. The full variable domain, with the rest looked up from reference TRBV11-3 and TRBJ2-7, is EAGVVQSPRYKIIEKKQPVAFWCNPISGHNTLYWYLQNLGQGPELLIRYENEEAVDDSQLPKDRFSAERLKGVDSTLKIQPAELGDSAVYLCASSLEGKPSYEQYFGPGTRLTVT.

This chain joins TRBV5-8 and TRBJ2-7; possibly TRBD2 for D (7 bases). Looked up from germline, CDR1 is SGHTS and CDR2 is YDEGEE. The CDR3 runs to 17 residues. V lost 4 bases, J lost 4 bases, and 24 bases lay in between. This CDR3 reads CASSHGARGGGAYEQYF. DNA of the CDR3: TGTGCCAGCAGCCACGGGGCGAGGGGCGGGGGCGCGTACGAGCAGTACTTC.

The CDR3 nucleotides read TGTGCCAGTAGTATAGCCTCGGACAGGGCTAACTATGGCTACACCTTC. Its translation is CASSIASDRANYGYTF. The rearrangement uses TRBV19 and TRBJ1-2, with TRBD1 matching 8 bases. The germline CDR1 and CDR2 sequences are LNHDA and SQIVND (reference sequence). This CDR3 region has 16 residues. Trimming cost V 1 base and J 0 bases; bases outside gene matches: 4. Filled out from reference TRBV19 and TRBJ1-2, the complete variable domain reads DGGITQSPKYLFRKEGQNVTLSCEQNLNHDAMYWYRQDPGQGLRLIYYSQIVNDFQKGDIAEGYSVSREKKESFPLTVTSAQKNPTAFYLCASSIASDRANYGYTFGSGTRLTVV.

This chain joins TRBV18 and TRBJ2-1; 13 bases map to TRBD2. Trimming removed 5 bases from V and 9 bases from J; junction bases left unmatched: 4. The length of the CDR3 is 14 residues. CDR1 and CDR2 (germline): KGHSH, LQKENI. The CDR3 reads CASSTTSGGPEQFF. In DNA form, the CDR3 reads TGTGCCAGCTCAACGACTAGCGGGGGGCCTGAGCAGTTCTTC.

The chain is built from TRBV4-2 and TRBJ1-1; D is ambiguous. Trimming cost V 4 bases and J 0 bases, with 9 bases left between them. The CDR3 runs to 14 residues. CDR1 LGHNA and CDR2 YNFKEQ come from the germline V gene. CDR3 protein: CASSRSGLNTEAFF. Here the CDR3 DNA reads TGTGCCAGCAGCCGGTCAGGTTTGAACACTGAAGCTTTCTTT.

The rearrangement joins TRBV5-4 to TRBJ1-5; 11 bases agree with TRBD1. CDR3 length: 14 residues. Looked up from germline, CDR1 is SGHNT and CDR2 is YYREEE (reference sequence). V lost 4 bases to trimming and J lost 7 bases; unmatched junction nucleotides: 4. The DNA for the CDR3 is TGTGCCAGCAGCCCCGGACAGGGGGCACAGCCCCAGCATTTT. It translates to CASSPGQGAQPQHF.

J is TRBJ2-7 and V is TRBV5-6, with a weak D call TRBD1 (6 bases). The CDR3 loop spans 14 amino acids. Germline loops: CDR1 SGHDT, CDR2 YYEEEE. V was cut by 4 bases and J by 2 bases, with 13 bases left in between. The CDR3: CASSARTVTYEQYF. For the CDR3, the DNA is TGTGCCAGCAGCGCCCGGACAGTGACCTACGAGCAGTACTTC.